Below, 25 T cell receptor beta chains from the same sample are listed, as sequenced in a study of shared clonotypes between healthy human individuals. CD45RO-negative cells were positively selected for CCR7, leaving out terminally differentiated effector memory CD45RA+ cells. Sequencing used immunoSEQ multiplex PCR; TCRdb keeps in-frame clones, though not all of them. The table records more than 500,000 clones, approximately 95% of them present only once. Sequencing was carried out using naive CD8+ T cells sorted from blood. The receptors here all came from a woman under 40 in good health.

There are a few counts of this clone. The chain uses TRBV4-1 and TRBJ2-7; D call uncertain. The V gene's germline CDR1 is MGHRA and CDR2 YSYEKL. This CDR3 contains 12 residues. Trimming left V 4 bases short and J 3 bases short, with 7 bases between. The CDR3 protein is CASSLARYEQYF. The CDR3 DNA reads as TGCGCCAGCAGCCTAGCTCGCTACGAGCAGTACTTC.

This clone has a single count. CDR3 sequence: CASSPADSQETQYF. The CDR3 DNA reads as TGTGCCAGCAGCCCAGCGGACAGTCAGGAGACCCAGTACTTC. The V call is TRBV27, the J call TRBJ2-5; weak D call: TRBD1 (6 bases). Germline CDR1 reads MNHEY; CDR2 reads SMNVEV (reference sequence). V dropped 6 bases and J dropped 5 bases, with 16 bases sitting between them. This CDR3 is built from 14 residues.

The V call is TRBV7-9, the J call TRBJ2-7; TRBD2 might be the D (6 bases). Trimming removed 5 bases from V and 3 bases from J, with 17 bases in between. Per germline, CDR1 SEHNR and CDR2 FQNEAQ (reference sequence). This CDR3 has 15 residues. In nucleotides, the CDR3 is TGTGCCAGCAGCCTCTACCGGGCGGGGATCTACGAGCAGTACTTC. This translates into CASSLYRAGIYEQYF.

CDR3 protein: CASSPSSGEADTQYF. In nucleotides, the CDR3 is TGCGCCAGCAGCCCCAGCTCAGGGGAAGCAGATACGCAGTATTTT. V and J are TRBV5-1 and TRBJ2-3; a weak D match, TRBD1 (6 bases). Trimming removed 4 bases at V and 4 bases at J, with 16 bases between. In germline, CDR1 is SGHRS, CDR2 YFSETQ. The CDR3 runs to 15 residues.

The V and J genes are TRBV5-6 and TRBJ2-5, with D tentatively TRBD2 (7 bases). The J call may be in error: the DNA end matches TRBJ2-7 better. CDR3 length: 13 residues. Germline V gives CDR1 SGHDT, CDR2 YYEEEE. The CDR3 is CASSGGGNYEQYF. Written as DNA, the CDR3 is TGTGCCAGCTCGGGGGGCGGAAATTACGAGCAGTACTTC.

The J gene is TRBJ2-7, the V gene TRBV7-9; 7 bases are shared with TRBD1. The trim removed 3 bases at V and 0 bases at J, leaving 14 bases unmatched. This CDR3 has 18 residues. Germline V gene sequence: CDR1 SEHNR, CDR2 FQNEAQ (reference sequence). This CDR3 reads CASSFSRGRDSYSYEQYF. DNA for the CDR3: TGTGCCAGCAGCTTCTCTAGGGGCCGGGACAGTTACTCCTACGAGCAGTACTTC. Complete variable domain (other parts from reference TRBV7-9 and TRBJ2-7): DTGVSQNPRHKITKRGQNVTFRCDPISEHNRLYWYRQTLGQGPEFLTYFQNEAQLEKSRLLSDRFSAERPKGSFSTLEIQRTEQGDSAMYLCASSFSRGRDSYSYEQYFGPGTRLTVT.

The rearrangement links TRBV5-1 to TRBJ2-7; TRBD2 matches at 7 bases. Per the germline V gene, CDR1 is SGHRS and CDR2 is YFSETQ. The V segment lost 5 bases and the J segment 6 bases; nucleotides outside the gene matches: 8. The CDR3 spans 13 residues. CDR3 nucleotides: TGCGCCAGCAGGTGGACTAGGATAAGCGAGCAGTACTTC. Encoded protein: CASRWTRISEQYF. Looking up the rest from reference TRBV5-1 and TRBJ2-7 gives the full variable domain: KAGVTQTPRYLIKTRGQQVTLSCSPISGHRSVSWYQQTPGQGLQFLFEYFSETQRNKGNFPGRFSGRQFSNSRSEMNVSTLELGDSALYLCASRWTRISEQYFGPGTRLTVT.

This chain connects TRBV28 to TRBJ1-5; D is unresolved. V was cut by 3 bases and J by 0 bases, with 9 bases left in between. Germline lookup yields CDR1 MDHEN and CDR2 SYDVKM. The CDR3 totals 15 residues. CDR3 nucleotides: TGTGCCAGCAGTTTGATGGGGATTAGCAATCAGCCCCAGCATTTT. Translated, it gives CASSLMGISNQPQHF.

V is TRBV30 and J is TRBJ2-3; D possibly corresponds to TRBD2 (5 bases). The germline V gene encodes CDR1 GTSNPN and CDR2 SVGIG (reference sequence). V lost 5 bases to trimming and J lost 4 bases, with 13 bases between them. This CDR3 is 13 amino acids long. CDR3 in amino acids: CAWGLVDSDTQYF. Here the CDR3 DNA reads TGTGCCTGGGGACTCGTGGACTCAGATACGCAGTATTTT.

The chain recombines TRBV4-1 with TRBJ2-1; D unresolved. CDR3 size: 14 residues. Germline V gene data show CDR1 as MGHRA and CDR2 as YSYEKL. Trimming removed 3 bases from V and 7 bases from J, with 13 bases in between. CDR3 loop: CASSQGRWSNEQFF. In DNA form, the CDR3 reads TGCGCCAGCAGCCAGGGCAGGTGGAGTAATGAGCAGTTCTTC.

The rearrangement links TRBV5-8 to TRBJ2-7; maybe TRBD2 (6 bases). CDR1 and CDR2 from the germline V gene are SGHTS and YDEGEE. The CDR3 extends over 16 amino acids. The ends were cut back, 0 bases at V and 7 bases at J, with 20 bases in the middle. In nucleotides, the CDR3 is TGTGCCAGCAGCTTGGCATGGTTAGCGGAGGGGAGAGAGCAGTACTTC. Encoded protein: CASSLAWLAEGREQYF.

The chain uses TRBV6-1 and TRBJ1-5, with D tentatively TRBD1 (6 bases). This CDR3 contains 14 residues. Trimming left V 7 bases short and J 3 bases short, with 13 bases between. Germline values: CDR1 MNHNS, CDR2 SASEGT. The CDR3 coding sequence is TGTGCCAGCAAACTCGACAGGAACAATCAGCCCCAGCATTTT. It is translated as CASKLDRNNQPQHF.

The chain links TRBV6-5 to TRBJ2-5, with 7 bases lining up with TRBD2. In germline, CDR1 is MNHEY, CDR2 SVGAGI. V was pared by 11 bases and J by 5 bases, with 5 bases of the junction left unmatched. CDR3 length equals 11 residues. Here the CDR3 reads CAAGGRETQYF. The CDR3 nucleotides are TGTGCCGCCGGGGGGAGGGAGACCCAGTACTTC.

The J gene is TRBJ1-1, the V gene TRBV27; perhaps TRBD1 as D (5 bases). The ends were cut back, 8 bases at V and 7 bases at J, with 20 bases in the middle. This CDR3 is built from 14 residues. Germline V gene sequence: CDR1 MNHEY, CDR2 SMNVEV (reference sequence). CDR3 loop: CASLRGRGAGEAFF. In DNA, the CDR3 is TGTGCCAGCCTGCGGGGGAGGGGCGCGGGTGAAGCTTTCTTT.

The genes are TRBV5-1 and TRBJ2-2, with D unclear. Looked up from germline, CDR1 is SGHRS and CDR2 is YFSETQ. The CDR3 totals 16 residues. V lost 2 bases and J 0 bases, leaving 11 bases between the germline ends. This CDR3 is CASSFVRKPNTGELFF. For the CDR3, the DNA is TGCGCCAGCAGCTTTGTCAGAAAACCGAACACCGGGGAGCTGTTTTTT.

V is TRBV19 and J is TRBJ1-4, with D tentatively TRBD1 (5 bases). Trimming cost V 7 bases and J 0 bases, with 18 bases left between them. CDR3 length equals 17 residues. The germline V gene has CDR1 LNHDA and CDR2 SQIVND (reference sequence). CDR3: CASNEGSGGSTNEKLFF. The CDR3 bases are TGTGCCAGTAATGAGGGGTCTGGGGGATCAACTAATGAAAAACTGTTTTTT.

The chain is built from TRBV5-8 and TRBJ1-1; D is undetermined. The length of the CDR3 is 13 residues. V lost 7 bases and J lost 1, with 11 bases in between. Germline V gives CDR1 SGHTS, CDR2 YDEGEE. The CDR3 spells CASDWSQNTEAFF. The CDR3 nucleotides are TGTGCCAGCGATTGGAGTCAGAACACTGAAGCTTTCTTT.

In this sample, this clone turned up once. J is TRBJ2-6 and V is TRBV2; 11 bases line up with TRBD1. CDR3 length: 15 residues. CDR1 SNHLY and CDR2 FYNNEI come from the germline V gene. V was pared by 9 bases and J by 3 bases, with 4 bases of the junction left unmatched. The CDR3 bases are TGTGCCAGTTCCGGGACAGGGGGTGGGGCCAACGTCCTGACTTTC. This translates into CASSGTGGGANVLTF.

About this clone itself: One end of the junction is discordant with germline, which a read error may explain. Written as DNA, the CDR3 is TGTGCCAGCAGCTCCAACACCGGGGAGTTGTTTTTT. Translating it yields CASSSNTGELFF. The rearrangement links TRBV7-9 to TRBJ2-2, with D possibly TRBD2 on 5 matching bases. The CDR3 is made up of 12 amino acids. Per the germline V gene, CDR1 is SEHNR and CDR2 is FQNEAQ (reference sequence). Filled out from reference TRBV7-9 and TRBJ2-2, the complete variable domain reads DTGVSQNPRHKITKRGQNVTFRCDPISEHNRLYWYRQTLGQGPEFLTYFQNEAQLEKSRLLSDRFSAERPKGSFSTLEIQRTEQGDSAMYLCASSSNTGELFFGEGSRLTVL.

The V and J genes are TRBV7-9 and TRBJ2-7; TRBD2 aligns across 10 bases. CDR3 size: 15 residues. Losses at the gene ends were 1 base for V and 6 bases for J; bases not matched to a gene: 6. Germline V gives CDR1 SEHNR, CDR2 FQNEAQ (reference sequence). DNA of the CDR3: TGTGCCAGCAGCTTAGGGGTAGCGGGAGGATCCGAGCAGTACTTC. The encoded protein is CASSLGVAGGSEQYF.

This sequence joins TRBV7-9 and TRBJ2-7; 8 positions agree with TRBD2. Germline values: CDR1 SEHNR, CDR2 FQNEAQ (reference sequence). This CDR3 comprises 17 residues. Trimming took 4 bases from V and 4 from J; bases not matched to a gene: 15. The CDR3 DNA reads TGTGCCAGCAGCTCCCACCACCGGAGCGGGAGCAGGTACGAGCAGTACTTC. Protein: CASSSHHRSGSRYEQYF.

About this clone itself: This same CDR3 is encoded by further DNA sequences in the sample. J is TRBJ2-2 and V is TRBV15; D possibly corresponds to TRBD2 (6 bases). The CDR3 length is 15 residues. Trimming took off 0 bases at V and 4 bases at J, with 9 bases between the two ends. CDR1 LNHNV and CDR2 YYDKDF come from the germline V gene (reference sequence). The CDR3 here is CATSRDRGITGELFF. CDR3 nucleotide sequence: TGTGCCACCAGCAGAGATCGGGGGATCACCGGGGAGCTGTTTTTT. Variable domain in full (rest from reference TRBV15 and TRBJ2-2): DAMVIQNPRYQVTQFGKPVTLSCSQTLNHNVMYWYQQKSSQAPKLLFHYYDKDFNNEADTPDNFQSRRPNTSFCFLDIRSPGLGDTAMYLCATSRDRGITGELFFGEGSRLTVL.

The rearrangement uses TRBV15 and TRBJ1-2; TRBD1 might be the D (6 bases). CDR3 length: 16 amino acids. Germline-derived CDR1 and CDR2 are LNHNV and YYDKDF (reference sequence). Deletions cut 3 bases from V and 4 bases from J, with 18 bases between. The CDR3: CATSRKVQGIAYGYTF. CDR3 DNA: TGTGCCACCAGCAGGAAAGTACAGGGAATTGCCTATGGCTACACCTTC. Drawing the rest from reference TRBV15 and TRBJ1-2, the complete variable domain is DAMVIQNPRYQVTQFGKPVTLSCSQTLNHNVMYWYQQKSSQAPKLLFHYYDKDFNNEADTPDNFQSRRPNTSFCFLDIRSPGLGDTAMYLCATSRKVQGIAYGYTFGSGTRLTVV.

The CDR3 here is CASSPGLAGEHEQFF. The CDR3 region has the DNA TGCGCCAGCAGCCCGGGACTAGCGGGAGAACATGAGCAGTTCTTC. The chain uses TRBV4-1 and TRBJ2-1; 14 positions match TRBD2. The CDR3 sequence is 15 residues long. V lost 4 bases to trimming and J lost 8 bases; unmatched junction nucleotides: 4. The germline CDR1 and CDR2 sequences are MGHRA and YSYEKL.

This clone was detected once. The J gene is TRBJ2-1, the V gene TRBV11-2, with 10 bases aligning to TRBD2. Germline CDR1 SGHAT, CDR2 FQNNGV. V gave up 5 bases and J gave up 1 base; unmatched junction bases: 5. This CDR3 contains 16 residues. This CDR3 reads CASSASGRVSYNEQFF. The DNA for the CDR3 is TGTGCCAGCAGCGCTAGCGGGAGAGTATCCTACAATGAGCAGTTCTTC.